The 24 T cell receptor beta chains given below trace back to one sample, sequenced in a study of radiotherapy plus CTLA-4 blockade in lung cancer. Method: immunoSEQ multiplex PCR; TCRdb's copy keeps in-frame clones and lacks some. The repertoire includes roughly 50,000 clones, approximately 80% of them detected once, and 3.2% sits in the top ten. The sequences come from peripheral blood, collected from a patient treated with radiotherapy plus ipilimumab. Receptors were obtained from a human donor with non-small cell lung cancer who had a partial response to radiotherapy plus ipilimumab.

This clone was counted a few times. This chain uses TRBV11-1 with TRBJ2-7, with 8 nucleotides matching TRBD1. The CDR3 is 16 amino acids. V dropped 5 bases and J dropped 2; count of bases not matched to a gene: 11. The germline CDR1 and CDR2 sequences are SGHAT and FQDESV (reference sequence). CDR3 nucleotides: TGTGCCAGCAGCGGACAGGACAGGGCCGTCGCCTACGAGCAGTACTTC. It yields the protein CASSGQDRAVAYEQYF.

V gene TRBV10-1 combines with J gene TRBJ2-2; D might be TRBD1 (5 bases). Trimming shortened V by 2 bases and J by 6 bases, and 10 bases separated the two germline ends. CDR3 length equals 14 residues. Germline CDR1 WNHNN, CDR2 SYGVQD (reference sequence). CDR3 loop: CASSEGVGAGELFF. The CDR3 DNA is TGCGCCAGCAGTGAGGGGGTAGGGGCCGGGGAGCTGTTTTTT.

CDR3 sequence reads: CASSMPKLNTEAFF. The CDR3 bases are TGTGCCAGTAGTATGCCAAAGCTGAACACTGAAGCTTTCTTT. The rearrangement links TRBV19 to TRBJ1-1, with unresolved D. The CDR3 has 14 amino acids. V was cut by 3 bases and J by 0 bases, with 8 bases left in between. Germline V gene sequence: CDR1 LNHDA, CDR2 SQIVND (reference sequence).

The CDR3 nucleotides are TGTGCCAGCAGCGTAGATGTGAGCTCCTACGAGCAGTACTTC. It yields the protein CASSVDVSSYEQYF. The chain employs TRBV9 and TRBJ2-5; no firm D call. With the DNA end fitting TRBJ2-7 better, the J assignment may be wrong. This CDR3 has 14 amino acids. Per the germline V gene, CDR1 is SGDLS and CDR2 is YYNGEE.

The chain joins TRBV19 to TRBJ2-3; the D gene is possibly TRBD2 (6 bases). The CDR3 contains 17 residues. Per the germline V gene, CDR1 is LNHDA and CDR2 is SQIVND (reference sequence). The V end lost 1 base, the J end lost 0 bases, and 14 bases lay between the germline ends. The CDR3 coding sequence is TGTGCCAGTAGTATAGCAGGAGGGATCCCTAGCACAGATACGCAGTATTTT. The encoded protein is CASSIAGGIPSTDTQYF. Complete variable domain (other parts from reference TRBV19 and TRBJ2-3): DGGITQSPKYLFRKEGQNVTLSCEQNLNHDAMYWYRQDPGQGLRLIYYSQIVNDFQKGDIAEGYSVSREKKESFPLTVTSAQKNPTAFYLCASSIAGGIPSTDTQYFGPGTRLTVL.

The chain couples TRBV4-1 to TRBJ1-4, with a tentative D call TRBD1 (5 bases). The CDR3 has 16 amino acids. The germline CDR1 and CDR2 sequences are MGHRA and YSYEKL. The germline V and J ends were trimmed by 5 bases and 1 base, with 14 bases remaining between them. Written as DNA, the CDR3 is TGCGCCAGCAGCGCACAACCGGGGGGAACTAATGAAAAACTGTTTTTT. Its protein product is CASSAQPGGTNEKLFF.

The chain is built from TRBV11-1 and TRBJ2-3; the D gene is possibly TRBD2 (7 bases). V was cut by 0 bases and J by 1 base, with 8 bases left in between. Germline CDR1 and CDR2: SGHAT and FQDESV (reference sequence). This CDR3 region has 15 residues. The CDR3, as DNA: TGTGCCAGCAGCTTAGCGGGGGGGCGCACAGATACGCAGTATTTT. Encoded protein: CASSLAGGRTDTQYF. The whole variable domain, remainder taken from reference TRBV11-1 and TRBJ2-3, is EAEVAQSPRYKITEKSQAVAFWCDPISGHATLYWYRQILGQGPELLVQFQDESVVDDSQLPKDRFSAERLKGVDSTLKIQPAELGDSAMYLCASSLAGGRTDTQYFGPGTRLTVL.

The chain uses TRBV7-3 and TRBJ2-1; weak D call: TRBD1 (6 bases). The CDR3 contains 14 residues. Germline values: CDR1 SGHTA, CDR2 FQGTGA. V shed 5 bases and J shed 7 bases, with 15 bases lying between them. As DNA, the CDR3 is TGTGCCAGCAGCCATGGGTTACAGGGAAATGAGCAGTTCTTC. Its translation: CASSHGLQGNEQFF.

This chain joins TRBV7-6 and TRBJ1-5, with TRBD1 identical over 8 bases. From germline, CDR1 is SGHVS and CDR2 FNYEAQ. V was pared by 5 bases and J by 1 base, with 4 bases of the junction left unmatched. The CDR3 consists of 15 residues. The CDR3 loop reads CASSQTGDSNQPQHF. Written as DNA, the CDR3 is TGTGCCAGCAGCCAGACAGGGGACAGCAATCAGCCCCAGCATTTT. Combining the CDR3 with reference TRBV7-6 and TRBJ1-5 gives the whole variable domain GAGVSQSPRYKVTKRGQDVALRCDPISGHVSLYWYRQALGQGPEFLTYFNYEAQQDKSGLPNDRFSAERPEGSISTLTIQRTEQRDSAMYRCASSQTGDSNQPQHFGDGTRLSIL.

This clone was seen a handful of times. The V gene is TRBV5-1, the J gene TRBJ2-1; 7 nucleotides match TRBD2. The germline V gene has CDR1 SGHRS and CDR2 YFSETQ. The V gene end was trimmed by 2 bases and the J gene end by 5 bases; junction bases not matched to a gene: 4. The CDR3 totals 14 residues. The CDR3 DNA reads TGCGCCAGCAGCTTTGGACTAGGTGACAATGAGCAGTTCTTC. It specifies CASSFGLGDNEQFF.

The chain employs TRBV7-2 and TRBJ1-3; D is unclear. Deletions cut 2 bases from V and 2 bases from J, with 7 bases between. CDR1 SGHTA and CDR2 FQGNSA come from the germline V gene. This CDR3 contains 14 residues. This CDR3 is CASSLRVTGNTIYF. The CDR3 DNA is TGTGCCAGCAGCTTACGGGTCACTGGAAACACCATATATTTT.

The V gene is TRBV10-3, the J gene TRBJ1-2, with 10 nucleotides matching TRBD1. The CDR3 covers 14 residues. With 9 bases clipped from V and 3 bases from J, the junction kept 7 bases outside the gene matches. Germline assignment: CDR1 ENHRY and CDR2 SYGVKD. CDR3: CAIRDRGWDYGYTF. In DNA, the CDR3 is TGTGCCATAAGGGACAGGGGTTGGGACTATGGCTACACCTTC.

This chain joins TRBV5-4 and TRBJ1-2; no clear D gene. V lost 5 bases and J 4 bases, leaving 12 bases between the germline ends. This CDR3 spans 13 amino acids. Germline lookup yields CDR1 SGHNT and CDR2 YYREEE (reference sequence). CDR3 loop: CASREGAVYGYTF. The DNA of the CDR3 is TGTGCCAGCAGGGAGGGAGCCGTCTATGGCTACACCTTC.

This chain joins TRBV5-5 and TRBJ1-4, with 8 bases that match TRBD1. Germline-derived CDR1 and CDR2 are SGHKS and YYEKEE (reference sequence). J lost 4 bases, V lost 4 bases, and 3 bases had no gene match. This CDR3 has 14 amino acids. The CDR3 DNA sequence: TGTGCCAGCAGCCCACAGGGGGGTAATGAAAAACTGTTTTTT. Amino acids: CASSPQGGNEKLFF.

The chain joins TRBV4-2 to TRBJ1-4; TRBD1 is a possible D gene (5 bases). V was pared by 0 bases and J by 0 bases, with 17 bases between. Germline V gene lookup returns CDR1 LGHNA and CDR2 YNFKEQ. The CDR3 contains 19 residues. CDR3 nucleotide sequence: TGTGCCAGCAGCCAAGATTCCCCCGGCAGGGTCACAACTAATGAAAAACTGTTTTTT. It translates to CASSQDSPGRVTTNEKLFF.

The chain links TRBV29-1 to TRBJ2-5; 9 bases are shared with TRBD1. Germline V gene sequence: CDR1 SQVTM, CDR2 ANQGSEA. V lost 6 bases to trimming and J lost 1 base; unmatched junction nucleotides: 6. The CDR3 runs to 14 residues. CDR3 sequence reads: CSVDPTGGQETQYF. The CDR3 DNA reads TGCAGCGTCGATCCGACAGGGGGCCAAGAGACCCAGTACTTC.

V gene TRBV11-1 combines with J gene TRBJ2-7; a possible D gene is TRBD1 (6 bases). V was clipped by 4 bases and J by 3 bases, with 13 bases between them. CDR1 SGHAT and CDR2 FQDESV come from the germline V gene (reference sequence). The CDR3 sequence is 14 residues long. CDR3 DNA sequence: TGTGCCAGCAGCTCCGTGGGGGCAAACTACGAGCAGTACTTC. Its translation is CASSSVGANYEQYF.

V is TRBV14 and J is TRBJ2-5, with TRBD1 matching 7 bases. The J call may be faulty, since TRBJ2-7 better matches the DNA end. The V gene's germline CDR1 is SGHDN and CDR2 FVKESK. The CDR3 loop spans 15 amino acids. The CDR3 protein is CASSFRQGSSYEQYF. In DNA form, the CDR3 reads TGTGCCAGCAGCTTCCGACAGGGAAGTTCCTACGAGCAGTACTTC.

V usage is TRBV5-1 and J usage is TRBJ1-1; 8 bases line up with TRBD1. The V segment lost 4 bases and the J segment 4 bases; nucleotides outside the gene matches: 6. The V gene's germline CDR1 is SGHRS and CDR2 YFSETQ. CDR3 length: 14 amino acids. The CDR3, as DNA: TGCGCCAGCAGCGCAGAACAGGGGGGCACTGAAGCTTTCTTT. Its protein is CASSAEQGGTEAFF.

This clone turned up a few times. The chain joins TRBV5-6 to TRBJ2-3; 8 positions match TRBD1. The junction had 3 bases not matched to a gene; V was cut back by 0 bases and J by 3 bases. The germline CDR1 and CDR2 sequences are SGHDT and YYEEEE. This CDR3 region has 15 residues. The CDR3 sequence: CASSLGTGLTDTQYF. In DNA, the CDR3 is TGTGCCAGCAGCTTGGGGACAGGGCTAACAGATACGCAGTATTTT.

This chain joins TRBV7-9 and TRBJ2-3; 12 positions agree with TRBD1. CDR1 SEHNR and CDR2 FQNEAQ come from the germline V gene (reference sequence). This CDR3 contains 17 residues. Trimming cost V 4 bases and J 6 bases; bases outside gene matches: 11. The CDR3 sequence is CASSSSGTGGLSDTQYF. CDR3 DNA: TGTGCCAGCAGCTCCTCCGGGACAGGGGGCCTCTCCGATACGCAGTATTTT.

The chain couples TRBV7-3 to TRBJ1-1; D is unresolved. The ends were cut back, 5 bases at V and 1 base at J, with 11 bases in the middle. This CDR3 region has 14 residues. The germline V gene encodes CDR1 SGHTA and CDR2 FQGTGA. CDR3 loop: CASSPGSGNTEAFF. The CDR3 DNA follows: TGTGCCAGCAGCCCGGGATCGGGGAACACTGAAGCTTTCTTT. The variable domain in full, with the rest retrieved from reference TRBV7-3 and TRBJ1-1, is GAGVSQTPSNKVTEKGKYVELRCDPISGHTALYWYRQSLGQGPEFLIYFQGTGAADDSGLPNDRFFAVRPEGSVSTLKIQRTERGDSAVYLCASSPGSGNTEAFFGQGTRLTVV.

The chain couples TRBV11-2 to TRBJ2-5; tentatively, D is TRBD2 (5 bases). With 5 bases removed from V and 5 bases from J, the gap between germline ends came to 12 bases. Germline CDR1 and CDR2: SGHAT and FQNNGV. The CDR3 runs to 13 residues. CDR3 residues: CASSPGSGETQYF. The DNA of the CDR3 is TGTGCCAGCAGCCCCGGGTCGGGGGAGACCCAGTACTTC.

This clone was counted once. The V and J genes are TRBV30 and TRBJ2-5, with 8 positions matching TRBD1. J lost 0 bases, V lost 0 bases, and 12 bases had no gene match. CDR1 is GTSNPN, CDR2 SVGIG, per germline (reference sequence). The CDR3 loop spans 18 amino acids. CDR3: CAWSVNPTGGNYQETQYF. The CDR3 DNA reads TGTGCCTGGAGTGTAAACCCCACAGGGGGTAATTACCAAGAGACCCAGTACTTC.